Below are 12 T cell receptor beta chains sequenced from a single sample in a study of T cell responses to AZD1222 COVID-19 vaccine. Sequencing was performed with immunoSEQ multiplex PCR; in TCRdb, only in-frame clones are kept and a portion is missing. This table holds roughly 97,000 clones, around 89% found once. This specimen was peripheral blood, taken on day 0 of AZD1222 vaccination. These receptors all stem from an adult in good health.

The rearrangement links TRBV7-2 to TRBJ1-3, with TRBD1 as a possible D gene (6 bases). V dropped 7 bases and J dropped 1 base, with 14 bases sitting between them. Germline values: CDR1 SGHTA, CDR2 FQGNSA. This CDR3 comprises 15 residues. Here the CDR3 DNA reads TGTGCCAGCACCGTGACAGGTCTTTCTGGAAACACCATATATTTT. Its translation: CASTVTGLSGNTIYF.

This chain links TRBV15 with TRBJ1-2; the D gene is possibly TRBD1 (5 bases). This CDR3 spans 15 amino acids. From germline, CDR1 is LNHNV and CDR2 YYDKDF (reference sequence). V lost 1 base, J lost 2 bases, and 11 bases lay in between. The CDR3 is CATSRGGAVNYGYTF. DNA for the CDR3: TGTGCCACCAGCAGAGGCGGGGCCGTAAACTATGGCTACACCTTC. The variable domain in full, completed from reference TRBV15 and TRBJ1-2, reads DAMVIQNPRYQVTQFGKPVTLSCSQTLNHNVMYWYQQKSSQAPKLLFHYYDKDFNNEADTPDNFQSRRPNTSFCFLDIRSPGLGDTAMYLCATSRGGAVNYGYTFGSGTRLTVV.

This chain connects TRBV3-1 (or the pseudogene TRBV3-2) to TRBJ2-1; 10 positions match TRBD2. The germline CDR1 and CDR2 sequences are LGHDT and YNNKEL (reference sequence). V lost 0 bases to trimming and J lost 15 bases; unmatched junction nucleotides: 11. The CDR3 is made up of 15 amino acids. For the CDR3, the DNA is TGTGCCAGCAGCCAAGATATGAGGGCGACTAGCGGGCGGTTCTTC. Translating gives CASSQDMRATSGRFF.

This chain joins TRBV2 and TRBJ2-1; 11 bases align to TRBD2. V was pared by 6 bases and J by 4 bases, with 5 bases of the junction left unmatched. Germline CDR1 is SNHLY and CDR2 is FYNNEI. This CDR3 contains 15 residues. The chain's CDR3 is CASSLGLAAYNEQFF. For the CDR3, the DNA is TGTGCCAGCAGCCTGGGACTAGCGGCGTACAATGAGCAGTTCTTC.

This clone has just one count. The chain couples TRBV2 to TRBJ1-6, with D uncertain. The V gene's germline CDR1 is SNHLY and CDR2 FYNNEI. There are 15 residues in the CDR3. V was cut by 2 bases and J by 4 bases, with 9 bases left in between. The CDR3 DNA follows: TGTGCCAGCAGTGAATTAGGAGGGTATAATTCACCCCTCCACTTT. Its translation is CASSELGGYNSPLHF.

The chain employs TRBV4-1 and TRBJ1-1; TRBD1 aligns across 8 bases. With V trimmed by 3 bases and J by 2 bases, 5 bases remained unmatched. Germline CDR1 reads MGHRA; CDR2 reads YSYEKL. The CDR3 consists of 15 residues. This CDR3 reads CASSHPDRDNTEAFF. For the CDR3, the DNA is TGCGCCAGCAGCCACCCGGACAGGGATAACACTGAAGCTTTCTTT.

This rearrangement joins TRBV11-3 to TRBJ2-7; 12 nucleotides match TRBD1. The CDR3 contains 15 residues. Per germline, CDR1 SGHNT and CDR2 YENEEA. J gave up 6 bases and V 3 bases, and 6 bases lay outside the gene matches. CDR3 sequence: CASSFAGTGGGEQYF. The DNA for the CDR3 is TGTGCCAGCAGCTTCGCCGGGACAGGGGGCGGCGAGCAGTACTTC.

About this clone: The same CDR3 is also encoded by other DNA sequences in this sample. The rearrangement joins TRBV5-1 to TRBJ2-7, with TRBD1 matching 8 bases. The CDR3 runs to 14 residues. In germline, CDR1 is SGHRS, CDR2 YFSETQ. V lost 4 bases to trimming and J lost 1 base; unmatched junction nucleotides: 4. In DNA, the CDR3 is TGCGCCAGCAGCACCGGACAGGGTTCCTACGAGCAGTACTTC. This translates into CASSTGQGSYEQYF.

This clone was counted only a few times. This chain connects TRBV2 to TRBJ2-5, with D possibly being TRBD2 (5 bases). The CDR3 length is 13 residues. The V end was cut by 3 bases, the J end by 9 bases, with 14 bases between. The germline V gene has CDR1 SNHLY and CDR2 FYNNEI. The CDR3 sequence is CASSDEGYEAQYF. Written as DNA, the CDR3 is TGTGCCAGCAGTGATGAGGGATATGAGGCCCAGTACTTC.

This clone has just one count. The V gene is TRBV3-1 (or the pseudogene TRBV3-2), the J gene TRBJ1-5; D is unresolved. Germline V gene sequence: CDR1 LGHDT, CDR2 YNNKEL (reference sequence). This CDR3 has 12 amino acids. V lost 3 bases and J lost 5, with 5 bases in between. Here the CDR3 reads CASSQSDQPQHF. Written as DNA, the CDR3 is TGTGCCAGCAGCCAGTCCGATCAGCCCCAGCATTTT.

V usage is TRBV3-1 (or the pseudogene TRBV3-2) and J usage is TRBJ2-7; 7 nucleotides line up with TRBD1. CDR1 and CDR2 (germline): LGHDT, YNNKEL (reference sequence). Unmatched junction bases numbered 3, after V lost 4 bases and J lost 3 bases. This CDR3 contains 13 residues. Here the CDR3 DNA reads TGTGCCAGCAGCCTCCGACAGGGCTACGAGCAGTACTTC. It specifies CASSLRQGYEQYF.

This clone has a single count. The chain couples TRBV28 to TRBJ2-3; 7 bases match TRBD2. J gave up 0 bases and V 6 bases, and 6 bases lay outside the gene matches. Germline assignment: CDR1 MDHEN and CDR2 SYDVKM. CDR3 length: 15 residues. This CDR3 reads CASRFGGGSTDTQYF. The CDR3 DNA sequence: TGTGCCAGCAGATTTGGGGGGGGGAGCACAGATACGCAGTATTTT.